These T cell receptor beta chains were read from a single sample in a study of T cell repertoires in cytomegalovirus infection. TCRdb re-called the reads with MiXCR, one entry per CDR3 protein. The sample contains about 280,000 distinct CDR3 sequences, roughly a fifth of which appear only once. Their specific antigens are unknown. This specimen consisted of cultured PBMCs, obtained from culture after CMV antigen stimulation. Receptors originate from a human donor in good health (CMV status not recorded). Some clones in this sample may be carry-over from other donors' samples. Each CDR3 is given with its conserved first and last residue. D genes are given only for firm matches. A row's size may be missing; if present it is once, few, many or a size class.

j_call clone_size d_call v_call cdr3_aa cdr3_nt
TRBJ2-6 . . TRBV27 CASSITGANVLTF TGTGCCAGCAGCATCACTGGGGCCAACGTCCTGACTTTC
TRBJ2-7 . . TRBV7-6 CASSLIPHEQYF TGTGCCAGCAGCTTAATCCCCCACGAGCAGTACTTC
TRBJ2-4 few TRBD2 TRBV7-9 CASSPGLAGRGKNIQYF TGTGCCAGCAGCCCCGGACTAGCGGGTAGAGGCAAAAACATTCAGTACTTC
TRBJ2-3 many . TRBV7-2 CASSSYRGTDTQYF TGTGCCAGCAGCTCATACAGGGGCACAGATACGCAGTATTTT
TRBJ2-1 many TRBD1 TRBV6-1 CASSNPETGTGRHNEQFF TGTGCCAGCAGTAACCCAGAAACCGGGACAGGGCGTCACAATGAGCAGTTCTTC
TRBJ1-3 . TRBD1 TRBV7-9 CASRPEPGQGHSGNTIYF TGTGCCAGCAGACCGGAACCGGGACAGGGACACTCTGGAAACACCATATATTTT
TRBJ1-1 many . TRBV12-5 CASGFHGRTEAFF TGTGCTAGTGGTTTTCATGGACGCACTGAAGCTTTCTTT
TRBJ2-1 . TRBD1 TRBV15 CATSSQATGSLNEQFF TGTGCCACCAGCAGCCAAGCGACAGGGTCCCTCAATGAGCAGTTCTTC
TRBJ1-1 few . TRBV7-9 CASTIGGNGEAFF TGTGCCAGCACGATAGGAGGTAATGGTGAAGCTTTCTTT
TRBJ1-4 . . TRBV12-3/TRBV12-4 CASSLLNSRGKLFF TGTGCCAGCAGTTTACTAAATTCGCGTGGGAAACTGTTTTTT
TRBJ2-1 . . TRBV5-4 CASRSPLSSYNEQFF TGTGCCAGCAGGAGTCCTCTGAGCTCCTACAATGAGCAGTTCTTC
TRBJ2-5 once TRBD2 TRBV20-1 CSSTVAGGGETQYF TGCAGTTCAACCGTAGCGGGCGGAGGGGAGACCCAGTACTTC
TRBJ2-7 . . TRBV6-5 CASRPRPGNSYEQYF TGTGCCAGCAGACCCCGTCCGGGTAACTCCTACGAGCAGTACTTC
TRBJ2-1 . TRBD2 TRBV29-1 CSADSGSSYNEQFF TGCAGCGCAGATAGCGGGAGCTCCTACAATGAGCAGTTCTTC
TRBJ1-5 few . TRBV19 CASTLDSFSNQPQHF TGTGCCAGTACCTTGGACAGTTTTAGCAATCAGCCCCAGCATTTT